This is a list of T cell receptor beta chains from one sample in a study of blood T cell repertoires in COVID-19. Only in-frame clones appear in the TCRdb table, and some are missing; sequencing was by immunoSEQ multiplex PCR. The sample carries around 400,000 clones, approximately 90% recorded once. Sequenced: PBMCs or T cells enriched from blood (not recorded which). These receptors were collected from a woman aged 18 to 35 who had been exposed to COVID-19. The CDR3 runs from the conserved cysteine through the conserved F or W. D genes are given only for firm matches. Only some rows state a clone size, as once, few, many or a class for expanded clones.

J gene: TRBJ1-5
V gene: TRBV2
clone size: once
D gene: TRBD1
CDR3 protein: CASRETGGGPPQHF
CDR3 DNA: TGTGCCAGCAGAGAGACAGGGGGTGGGCCGCCCCAGCATTTT

J gene: TRBJ1-5
V gene: TRBV30
clone size: .
D gene: TRBD1
CDR3 protein: CAWTGVTGAQPQHF
CDR3 DNA: TGTGCCTGGACTGGGGTAACAGGGGCTCAGCCCCAGCATTTT

J gene: TRBJ2-5
V gene: TRBV4-2
clone size: .
D gene: .
CDR3 protein: CASSTQLFQETQYF
CDR3 DNA: TGTGCCAGCAGCACGCAACTTTTCCAAGAGACCCAGTACTTC

J gene: TRBJ1-3
V gene: TRBV27
clone size: once
D gene: .
CDR3 protein: CASSPFSGNTIYF
CDR3 DNA: TGTGCCAGCAGTCCCTTCTCTGGAAACACCATATATTTT

J gene: TRBJ1-2
V gene: TRBV4-2
clone size: .
D gene: TRBD1
CDR3 protein: CASSPLGGTDKSYGYTF
CDR3 DNA: TGTGCCAGCAGCCCCCTGGGCGGGACAGATAAGAGCTATGGCTACACCTTC

J gene: TRBJ2-1
V gene: TRBV25-1
clone size: .
D gene: TRBD1
CDR3 protein: CASSDTGGWYEQFF
CDR3 DNA: TGTGCCAGCAGTGACACAGGGGGCTGGTATGAGCAGTTCTTC

J gene: TRBJ2-7
V gene: TRBV29-1
clone size: .
D gene: .
CDR3 protein: CSVSEKGWNEQYF
CDR3 DNA: TGCAGCGTCTCCGAGAAGGGGTGGAACGAGCAGTACTTC

J gene: TRBJ2-3
V gene: TRBV7-2
clone size: .
D gene: .
CDR3 protein: CASSESGARVDTQYF
CDR3 DNA: TGTGCCAGCAGCGAAAGCGGAGCTAGGGTTGATACGCAGTATTTT

J gene: TRBJ2-5
V gene: TRBV5-1
clone size: .
D gene: TRBD2
CDR3 protein: CASSVGGETQYF
CDR3 DNA: TGCGCCAGCAGCGTGGGAGGGGAGACCCAGTACTTC

J gene: TRBJ2-1
V gene: TRBV11-2
clone size: .
D gene: .
CDR3 protein: CASSLFSHGNEQFF
CDR3 DNA: TGTGCCAGCAGCTTATTCTCCCACGGCAATGAGCAGTTCTTC

J gene: TRBJ2-1
V gene: TRBV7-9
clone size: .
D gene: TRBD1
CDR3 protein: CASSPRYGTGYNEQFF
CDR3 DNA: TGTGCCAGCAGCCCCCGGTATGGGACAGGGTACAATGAGCAGTTCTTC

J gene: TRBJ2-2
V gene: TRBV11-2
clone size: .
D gene: TRBD2
CDR3 protein: CASSFGTSGSSSLFF
CDR3 DNA: TGTGCCAGCAGCTTCGGGACTAGCGGGAGTAGCTCGCTGTTTTTT

J gene: TRBJ2-5
V gene: TRBV7-9
clone size: .
D gene: .
CDR3 protein: CASSSGQQETQYF
CDR3 DNA: TGTGCCAGCAGCTCAGGACAGCAAGAGACCCAGTACTTC

J gene: TRBJ2-1
V gene: TRBV3-1/TRBV3-2
clone size: once
D gene: .
CDR3 protein: CASSQDVAGMDRFF
CDR3 DNA: TGTGCCAGCAGCCAAGATGTGGCAGGGATGGATAGGTTCTTC

J gene: TRBJ2-7
V gene: TRBV2
clone size: .
D gene: .
CDR3 protein: CASSPRGALTRQYF
CDR3 DNA: TGTGCCAGCAGTCCCCGGGGGGCCCTTACCAGGCAGTACTTC

J gene: TRBJ1-5
V gene: TRBV5-1
clone size: .
D gene: .
CDR3 protein: CASSLAGGQPQHF
CDR3 DNA: TGCGCCAGCAGCTTGGCGGGGGGTCAGCCCCAGCATTTT

J gene: TRBJ2-1
V gene: TRBV5-8
clone size: .
D gene: .
CDR3 protein: CASSLGGVSYNEQFF
CDR3 DNA: TGTGCCAGCAGCTTGGGGGGAGTTAGCTACAATGAGCAGTTCTTC

J gene: TRBJ2-2
V gene: TRBV7-9
clone size: many
D gene: .
CDR3 protein: CASRDTANTGELFF
CDR3 DNA: TGTGCCAGCAGAGATACAGCGAACACCGGGGAGCTGTTTTTT

J gene: TRBJ1-3
V gene: TRBV7-7
clone size: .
D gene: .
CDR3 protein: CASLRLLRGRGNTIYF
CDR3 DNA: TGTGCTAGCCTCCGTCTTTTAAGGGGAAGAGGTAACACCATATATTTT

J gene: TRBJ2-3
V gene: TRBV12-3/TRBV12-4
clone size: .
D gene: .
CDR3 protein: CASKLTDTQYF
CDR3 DNA: TGTGCCAGCAAACTGACAGATACGCAGTATTTT

J gene: TRBJ2-7
V gene: TRBV4-1
clone size: .
D gene: .
CDR3 protein: CASSQELAVTYEQYF
CDR3 DNA: TGCGCCAGCAGCCAAGAGCTCGCGGTTACCTACGAGCAGTACTTC

J gene: TRBJ2-1
V gene: TRBV27
clone size: .
D gene: TRBD2
CDR3 protein: CASSLAGVTYNEQFF
CDR3 DNA: TGTGCCAGCAGTTTGGCGGGAGTTACCTACAATGAGCAGTTCTTC

J gene: TRBJ1-1
V gene: TRBV19
clone size: .
D gene: .
CDR3 protein: CASRGGTGNTEAFF
CDR3 DNA: TGTGCCAGTAGAGGAGGGACGGGGAACACTGAAGCTTTCTTT

J gene: TRBJ2-5
V gene: TRBV28
clone size: .
D gene: .
CDR3 protein: CASRPGVPQETQYF
CDR3 DNA: TGTGCCAGCAGACCGGGGGTACCTCAAGAGACCCAGTACTTC